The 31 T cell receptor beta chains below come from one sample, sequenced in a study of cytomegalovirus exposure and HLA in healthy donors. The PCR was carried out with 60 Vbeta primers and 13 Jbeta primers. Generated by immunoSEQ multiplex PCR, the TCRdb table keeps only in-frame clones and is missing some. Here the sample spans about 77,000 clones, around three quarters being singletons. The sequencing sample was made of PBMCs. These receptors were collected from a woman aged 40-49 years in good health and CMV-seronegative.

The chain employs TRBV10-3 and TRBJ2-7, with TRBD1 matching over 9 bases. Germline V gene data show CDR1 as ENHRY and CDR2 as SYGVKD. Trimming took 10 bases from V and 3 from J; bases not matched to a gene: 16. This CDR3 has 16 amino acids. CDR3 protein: CATLPGQGASYYEQYF. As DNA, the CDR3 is TGTGCCACCTTGCCGGGACAGGGAGCGTCCTACTACGAGCAGTACTTC.

As DNA, the CDR3 is TGTGCCAGCAGTGAAAGGACAGGGGGGATGAGGGGCTACACCTTC. Encoded protein: CASSERTGGMRGYTF. The chain joins TRBV6-1 to TRBJ1-2, with TRBD1 identical over 10 bases. This CDR3 region has 15 residues. From germline, CDR1 is MNHNS and CDR2 SASEGT. V was clipped by 2 bases and J by 8 bases; unmatched bases: 8.

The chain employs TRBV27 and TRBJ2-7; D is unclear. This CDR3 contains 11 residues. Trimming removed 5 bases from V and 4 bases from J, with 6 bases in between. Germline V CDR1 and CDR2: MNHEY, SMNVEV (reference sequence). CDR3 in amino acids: CASSTTYEQYF. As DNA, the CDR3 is TGTGCCAGCAGTACCACATACGAGCAGTACTTC.

The CDR3 DNA follows: TGTGCCAGCAGTGATAGAAACATTCAGTACTTC. This translates into CASSDRNIQYF. V is TRBV25-1 and J is TRBJ2-4; unclear D gene. The CDR3 sequence is 11 residues long. V was cut by 3 bases and J by 6 bases, with 3 bases left in between. Germline V gene data show CDR1 as MGHDK and CDR2 as SYGVNS.

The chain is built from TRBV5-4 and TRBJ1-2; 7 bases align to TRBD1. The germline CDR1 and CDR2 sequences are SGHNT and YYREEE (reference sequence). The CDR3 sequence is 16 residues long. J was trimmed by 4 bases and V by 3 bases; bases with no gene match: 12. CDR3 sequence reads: CASSSPQGTVGYGYTF. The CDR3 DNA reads TGTGCCAGCAGCTCGCCACAGGGGACGGTCGGCTATGGCTACACCTTC. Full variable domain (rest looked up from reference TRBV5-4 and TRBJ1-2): ETGVTQSPTHLIKTRGQQVTLRCSSQSGHNTVSWYQQALGQGPQFIFQYYREEENGRGNFPPRFSGLQFPNYSSELNVNALELDDSALYLCASSSPQGTVGYGYTFGSGTRLTVV.

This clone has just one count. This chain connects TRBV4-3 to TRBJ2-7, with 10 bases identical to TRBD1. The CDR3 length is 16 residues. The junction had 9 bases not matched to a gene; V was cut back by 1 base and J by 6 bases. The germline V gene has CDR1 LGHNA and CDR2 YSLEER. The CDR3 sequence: CASSQGRDRGVGEQYF. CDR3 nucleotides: TGCGCCAGCAGCCAAGGGCGGGACAGGGGAGTCGGCGAGCAGTACTTC.

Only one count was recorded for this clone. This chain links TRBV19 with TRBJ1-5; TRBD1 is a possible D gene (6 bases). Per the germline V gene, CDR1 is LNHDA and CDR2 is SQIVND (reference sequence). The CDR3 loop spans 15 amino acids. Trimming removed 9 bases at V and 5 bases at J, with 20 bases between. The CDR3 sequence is CASRQDSGGYQPQHF. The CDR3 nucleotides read TGTGCCAGCAGACAGGACAGCGGGGGGTATCAGCCCCAGCATTTT. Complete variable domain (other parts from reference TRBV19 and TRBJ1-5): DGGITQSPKYLFRKEGQNVTLSCEQNLNHDAMYWYRQDPGQGLRLIYYSQIVNDFQKGDIAEGYSVSREKKESFPLTVTSAQKNPTAFYLCASRQDSGGYQPQHFGDGTRLSIL.

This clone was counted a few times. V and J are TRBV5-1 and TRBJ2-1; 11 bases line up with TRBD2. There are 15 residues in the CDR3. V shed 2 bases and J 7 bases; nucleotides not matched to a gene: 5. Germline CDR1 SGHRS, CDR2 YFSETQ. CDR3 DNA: TGCGCCAGCAGCTTTAGCGGGGGGGCCTTGAATGAGCAGTTCTTC. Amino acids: CASSFSGGALNEQFF.

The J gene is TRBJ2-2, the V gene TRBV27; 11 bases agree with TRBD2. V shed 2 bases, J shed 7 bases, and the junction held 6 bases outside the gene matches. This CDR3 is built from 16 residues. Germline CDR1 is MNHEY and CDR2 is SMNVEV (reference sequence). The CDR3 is CASSLGLAGGNGELFF. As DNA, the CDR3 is TGTGCCAGCAGTTTAGGGCTAGCGGGAGGTAACGGGGAGCTGTTTTTT.

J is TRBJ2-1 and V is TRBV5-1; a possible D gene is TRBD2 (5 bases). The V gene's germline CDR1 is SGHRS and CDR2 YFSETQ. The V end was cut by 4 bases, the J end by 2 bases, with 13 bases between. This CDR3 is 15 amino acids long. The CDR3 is CASSGSGGPYNEQFF. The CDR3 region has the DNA TGCGCCAGCAGCGGCTCTGGAGGTCCCTACAATGAGCAGTTCTTC.

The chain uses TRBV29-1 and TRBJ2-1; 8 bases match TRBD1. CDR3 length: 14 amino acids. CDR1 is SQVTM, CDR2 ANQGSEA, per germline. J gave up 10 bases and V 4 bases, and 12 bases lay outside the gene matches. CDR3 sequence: CSVAGTGTVLEQFF. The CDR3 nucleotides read TGCAGCGTTGCCGGGACAGGAACTGTGTTGGAGCAGTTCTTC.

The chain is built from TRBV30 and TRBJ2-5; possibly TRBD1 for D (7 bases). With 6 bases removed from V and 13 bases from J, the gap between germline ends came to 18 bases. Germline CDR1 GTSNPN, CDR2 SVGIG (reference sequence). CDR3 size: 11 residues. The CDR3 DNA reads TGTGCCTGCAAGGGGGCCCACGGGGGGTACTTC. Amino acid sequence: CACKGAHGGYF.

Here the CDR3 reads CASSLWGTGGYGYTF. For the CDR3, the DNA is TGTGCCAGCAGCCTTTGGGGCACAGGGGGATATGGCTACACCTTC. The chain has TRBV27 and TRBJ1-2; 8 positions match TRBD1. CDR1 is MNHEY, CDR2 SMNVEV, per germline (reference sequence). With 6 bases clipped from V and 5 bases from J, the junction kept 11 bases outside the gene matches. CDR3 length: 15 amino acids.

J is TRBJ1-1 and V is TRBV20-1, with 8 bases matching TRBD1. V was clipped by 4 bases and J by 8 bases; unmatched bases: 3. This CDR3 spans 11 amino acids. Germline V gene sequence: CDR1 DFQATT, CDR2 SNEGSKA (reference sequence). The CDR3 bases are TGCAGTGCTACCAGGGGGCGGGAAGCTTTCTTT. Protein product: CSATRGREAFF.

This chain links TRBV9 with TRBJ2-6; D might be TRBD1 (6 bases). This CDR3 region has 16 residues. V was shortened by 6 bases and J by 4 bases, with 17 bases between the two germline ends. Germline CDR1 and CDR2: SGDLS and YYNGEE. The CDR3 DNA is TGTGCCAGCACCTCCCCAAGGGGGTCGGGGGCCAACGTCCTGACTTTC. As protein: CASTSPRGSGANVLTF. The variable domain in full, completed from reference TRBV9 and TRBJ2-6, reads DSGVTQTPKHLITATGQRVTLRCSPRSGDLSVYWYQQSLDQGLQFLIQYYNGEERAKGNILERFSAQQFPDLHSELNLSSLELGDSALYFCASTSPRGSGANVLTFGAGSRLTVL.

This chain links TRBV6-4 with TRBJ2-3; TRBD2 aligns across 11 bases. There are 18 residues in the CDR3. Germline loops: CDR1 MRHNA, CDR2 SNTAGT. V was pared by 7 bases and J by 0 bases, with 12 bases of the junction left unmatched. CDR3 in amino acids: CASKGGLAGYLSTDTQYF. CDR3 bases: TGTGCCAGCAAAGGAGGACTAGCGGGCTATTTGAGCACAGATACGCAGTATTTT.

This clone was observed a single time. CDR3 residues: CASSLDAGGGNQPQHF. The CDR3, as DNA: TGCGCCAGCAGCTTGGATGCAGGGGGCGGCAATCAGCCCCAGCATTTT. The chain joins TRBV5-1 to TRBJ1-5; 8 nucleotides agree with TRBD1. The CDR3 is made up of 16 amino acids. With V trimmed by 0 bases and J by 2 bases, 4 bases remained unmatched. The germline gives CDR1 SGHRS, CDR2 YFSETQ.

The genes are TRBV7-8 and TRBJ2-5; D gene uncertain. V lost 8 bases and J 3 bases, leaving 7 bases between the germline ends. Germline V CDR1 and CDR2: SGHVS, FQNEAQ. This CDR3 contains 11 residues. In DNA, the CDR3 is TGTGCCAGCGCCGAGAAAGAGACCCAGTACTTC. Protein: CASAEKETQYF. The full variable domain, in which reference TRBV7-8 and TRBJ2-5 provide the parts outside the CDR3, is GAGVSQSPRYKVAKRGQDVALRCDPISGHVSLFWYQQALGQGPEFLTYFQNEAQLDKSGLPSDRFFAERPEGSVSTLKIQRTQQEDSAVYLCASAEKETQYFGPGTRLLVL.

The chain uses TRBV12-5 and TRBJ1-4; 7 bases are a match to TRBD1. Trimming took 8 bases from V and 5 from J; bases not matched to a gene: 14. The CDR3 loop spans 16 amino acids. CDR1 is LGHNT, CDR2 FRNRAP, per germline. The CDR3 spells CASTLGKDRLNEKLFF. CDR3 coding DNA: TGTGCTAGTACACTCGGAAAGGACAGGCTCAATGAAAAACTGTTTTTT.

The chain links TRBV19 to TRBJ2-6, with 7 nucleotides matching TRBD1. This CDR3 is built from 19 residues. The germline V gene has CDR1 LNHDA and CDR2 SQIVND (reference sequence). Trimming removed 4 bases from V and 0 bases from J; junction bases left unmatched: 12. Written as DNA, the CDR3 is TGTGCCAGTAGTACCCTTCGGACAGGTCACTACTCTGGGGCCAACGTCCTGACTTTC. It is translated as CASSTLRTGHYSGANVLTF.

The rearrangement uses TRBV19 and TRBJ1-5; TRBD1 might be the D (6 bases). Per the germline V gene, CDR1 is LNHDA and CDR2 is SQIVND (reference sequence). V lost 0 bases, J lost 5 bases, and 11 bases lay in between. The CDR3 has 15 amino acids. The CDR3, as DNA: TGTGCCAGTAGTATAGATCGGGCAGGGGATCAGCCCCAGCATTTT. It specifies CASSIDRAGDQPQHF. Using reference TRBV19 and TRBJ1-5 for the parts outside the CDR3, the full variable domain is DGGITQSPKYLFRKEGQNVTLSCEQNLNHDAMYWYRQDPGQGLRLIYYSQIVNDFQKGDIAEGYSVSREKKESFPLTVTSAQKNPTAFYLCASSIDRAGDQPQHFGDGTRLSIL.

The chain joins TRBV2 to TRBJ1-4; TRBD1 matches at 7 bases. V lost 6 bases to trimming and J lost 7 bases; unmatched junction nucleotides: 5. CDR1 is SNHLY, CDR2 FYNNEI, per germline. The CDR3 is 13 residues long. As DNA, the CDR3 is TGTGCCAGCAGCAGAGGGGGCGGTGAAAAACTGTTTTTT. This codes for CASSRGGGEKLFF.

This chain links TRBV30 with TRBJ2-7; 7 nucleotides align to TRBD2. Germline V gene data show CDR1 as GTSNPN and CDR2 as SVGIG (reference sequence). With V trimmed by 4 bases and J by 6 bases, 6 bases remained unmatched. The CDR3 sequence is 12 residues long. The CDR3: CAWNPGGREQYF. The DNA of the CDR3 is TGTGCCTGGAACCCGGGGGGTCGCGAGCAGTACTTC.

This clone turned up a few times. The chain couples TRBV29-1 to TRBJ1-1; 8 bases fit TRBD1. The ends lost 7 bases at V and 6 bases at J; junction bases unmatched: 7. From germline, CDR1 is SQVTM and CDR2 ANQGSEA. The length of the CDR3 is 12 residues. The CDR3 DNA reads TGCAGCGGTGCAGGGGGCTTCGCTGAAGCTTTCTTT. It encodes CSGAGGFAEAFF.

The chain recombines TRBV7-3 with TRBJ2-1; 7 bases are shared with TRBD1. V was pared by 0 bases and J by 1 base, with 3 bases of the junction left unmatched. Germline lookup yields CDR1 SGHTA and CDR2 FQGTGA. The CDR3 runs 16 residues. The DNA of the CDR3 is TGTGCCAGCAGCTTAACGTTGACAGGGTCCTACAATGAGCAGTTCTTC. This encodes CASSLTLTGSYNEQFF.

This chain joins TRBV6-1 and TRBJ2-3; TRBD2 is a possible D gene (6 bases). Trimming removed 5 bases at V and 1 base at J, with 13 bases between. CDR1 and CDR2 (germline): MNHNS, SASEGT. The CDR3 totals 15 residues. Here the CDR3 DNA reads TGTGCCAGCAGTTCGGGAGTCCCGCGCACAGATACGCAGTATTTT. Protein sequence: CASSSGVPRTDTQYF.

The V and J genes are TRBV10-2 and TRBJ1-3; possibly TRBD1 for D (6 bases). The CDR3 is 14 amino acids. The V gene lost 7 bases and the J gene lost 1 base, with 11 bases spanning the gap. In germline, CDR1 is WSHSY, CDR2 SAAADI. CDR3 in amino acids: CASTEGGSGNTIYF. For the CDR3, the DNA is TGCGCCAGCACCGAGGGGGGGTCTGGAAACACCATATATTTT.

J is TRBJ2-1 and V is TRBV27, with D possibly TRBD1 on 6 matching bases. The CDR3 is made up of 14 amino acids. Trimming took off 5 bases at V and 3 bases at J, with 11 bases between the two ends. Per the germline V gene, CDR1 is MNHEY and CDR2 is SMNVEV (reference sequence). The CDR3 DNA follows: TGTGCCAGCAGTCTCAGGGGTTTCTACAATGAGCAGTTCTTC. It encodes CASSLRGFYNEQFF.

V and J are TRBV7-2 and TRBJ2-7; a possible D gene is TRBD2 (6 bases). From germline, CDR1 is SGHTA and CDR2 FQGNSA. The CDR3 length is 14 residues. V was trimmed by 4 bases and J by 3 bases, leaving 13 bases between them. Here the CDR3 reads CASSSRRGFYEQYF. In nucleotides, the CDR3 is TGTGCCAGCAGCTCACGGAGGGGTTTCTACGAGCAGTACTTC.

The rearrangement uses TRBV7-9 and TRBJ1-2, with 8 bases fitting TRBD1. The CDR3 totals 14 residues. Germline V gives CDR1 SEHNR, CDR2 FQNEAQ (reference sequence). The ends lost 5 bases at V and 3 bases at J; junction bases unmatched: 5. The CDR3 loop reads CASSAGTGHYGYTF. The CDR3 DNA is TGTGCCAGCAGCGCCGGGACAGGCCACTATGGCTACACCTTC.

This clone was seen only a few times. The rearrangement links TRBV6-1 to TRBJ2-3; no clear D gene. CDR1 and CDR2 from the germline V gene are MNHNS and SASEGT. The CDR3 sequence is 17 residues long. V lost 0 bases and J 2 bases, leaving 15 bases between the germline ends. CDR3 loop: CASSEARLFLHTDTQYF. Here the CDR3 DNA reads TGTGCCAGCAGTGAAGCGCGACTTTTCCTACACACAGATACGCAGTATTTT.